These T cell receptor beta chains were read from a single sample in a study of shared clonotypes between healthy human individuals. This table comes from immunoSEQ multiplex PCR, and its TCRdb copy is limited to in-frame clones, with some not included. The table lists roughly 810,000 clones, about 96% of them singletons. Sequences were obtained from naive CD8+ T cells sorted from blood. These receptors all come from a man aged 25-45 years in good health. Both conserved end residues are part of each CDR3. Some rows mark clone size as missing; the rest say once, few, many or name a class of expanded clone.

J | V | size | CDR3
TRBJ2-1 | TRBV6-1 | NA | CASSEGGAGSYNEQFF
TRBJ1-1 | TRBV10-1 | NA | CASSEGPEANTEAFF
TRBJ2-5 | TRBV11-2 | NA | CASSLVVAGEETQYF
TRBJ2-2 | TRBV6-5 | once | CASSYSGAEVTGELFF
TRBJ2-5 | TRBV27 | NA | CASSPLDSGRGETQYF
TRBJ2-7 | TRBV11-2 | NA | CASSSSTEGGKGQYF
TRBJ1-4 | TRBV5-6 | NA | CASSPTVTTNEKLFF
TRBJ2-1 | TRBV10-1 | NA | CASSPGAGGEQFF
TRBJ1-1 | TRBV9 | NA | CASSVEGGADTEAFF
TRBJ2-6 | TRBV2 | NA | CASSVSGAGANVLTF
TRBJ1-2 | TRBV5-5 | NA | CASSLDRPDVNYGYTF
TRBJ1-2 | TRBV7-9 | NA | CASSMGTVGGYTF
TRBJ2-2 | TRBV5-1 | once | CASSGDPAGELFF
TRBJ2-1 | TRBV7-9 | NA | CASSLGGRDEQFF
TRBJ2-3 | TRBV27 | NA | CASSSPPDTQYF
TRBJ1-5 | TRBV28 | NA | CASINRGTPYSNQPQHF
TRBJ2-2 | TRBV18 | NA | CASSPSSGSSGELFF
TRBJ2-7 | TRBV6-1 | NA | CASSEPSFSYEQYF
TRBJ2-7 | TRBV28 | NA | CASMTDSGGALFLF
TRBJ2-3 | TRBV25-1 | NA | CASSDTDTQYF
TRBJ1-4 | TRBV27 | NA | CASSLLRGATNEKLFF
TRBJ2-7 | TRBV27 | NA | CASSLQIAGFSYEQYF
TRBJ2-7 | TRBV29-1 | NA | CSVEDTMTETYEQYF
TRBJ2-7 | TRBV29-1 | NA | CSVTTGYEQYF
TRBJ2-3 | TRBV6-5 | NA | CASSLFTGDTQYF
TRBJ2-1 | TRBV30 | NA | CAGGFGGNNEQFF
TRBJ2-2 | TRBV7-3 | NA | CASTSQGIGELFF
TRBJ1-2 | TRBV7-8 | NA | CASGEGRIYGYTF
TRBJ2-7 | TRBV6-6 | NA | CASSTSENAYEQYF
TRBJ2-1 | TRBV7-8 | NA | CASSLVTPLAGGINEQFF
TRBJ2-3 | TRBV5-6 | few | CASSRGQILSDTQYF
TRBJ1-2 | TRBV29-1 | NA | CSVEDLRTGLDGYTF
TRBJ2-7 | TRBV27 | NA | CASSTRYGYEQYF
TRBJ2-2 | TRBV11-2 | once | CASSLGQENTGELFF
TRBJ1-2 | TRBV5-5 | NA | CASSFLTDYGYTF
TRBJ2-1 | TRBV10-2 | NA | CASSPRLAGDNEQFF
TRBJ2-1 | TRBV7-8 | NA | CASSLNLGLGIDEQFF